These 28 T cell receptor beta chains share one sample of origin, sequenced in a study of blood T cell repertoires in COVID-19. Measured with immunoSEQ multiplex PCR; TCRdb has only the in-frame clones, and not every one. Among fewer than 250,000 clones listed, 92% were seen once. The specimen was peripheral blood. The receptors stem from a man aged 25-45 years with acute or convalescent COVID-19.

The chain uses TRBV11-2 and TRBJ2-7; TRBD2 matches 10 bases. The CDR3 is made up of 14 amino acids. The junction had 8 bases not matched to a gene; V was cut back by 6 bases and J by 6 bases. Germline V CDR1 and CDR2: SGHAT, FQNNGV. The CDR3 sequence is CASSRAGLATEQYF. The CDR3 DNA follows: TGTGCCAGCAGTCGAGCGGGACTAGCGACCGAGCAGTACTTC.

This chain uses TRBV19 with TRBJ2-7; D is uncertain. The CDR3 is 13 residues long. The V gene lost 3 bases and the J gene lost 5 bases, with 11 bases spanning the gap. The germline V gene has CDR1 LNHDA and CDR2 SQIVND (reference sequence). This CDR3 reads CASSIGWSNEQYF. The CDR3, as DNA: TGTGCCAGTAGTATCGGGTGGAGCAACGAGCAGTACTTC.

The V gene is TRBV6-1, the J gene TRBJ1-2; 10 bases fit TRBD1. The junction had 11 bases not matched to a gene; V was cut back by 4 bases and J by 3 bases. The CDR3 is made up of 17 amino acids. From germline, CDR1 is MNHNS and CDR2 SASEGT. The CDR3 protein is CASSVLPGQGNHYGYTF. The CDR3 bases are TGTGCCAGCAGTGTTCTCCCGGGACAGGGGAACCACTATGGCTACACCTTC.

This clone was recorded once. The CDR3 protein is CAWILGGFRNTEAFF. In nucleotides, the CDR3 is TGTGCCTGGATTTTAGGGGGTTTTAGAAACACTGAAGCTTTCTTT. This chain joins TRBV30 and TRBJ1-1, with a possible D match to TRBD1 (6 bases). Trimming took 4 bases from V and 2 from J, leaving 17 bases between them. Germline V gene data show CDR1 as GTSNPN and CDR2 as SVGIG (reference sequence). There are 15 residues in the CDR3. The entire variable domain, with the rest obtained from reference TRBV30 and TRBJ1-1, is as follows: SQTIHQWPATLVQPVGSPLSLECTVEGTSNPNLYWYRQAAGRGLQLLFYSVGIGQISSEVPQNLSASRPQDRQFILSSKKLLLSDSGFYLCAWILGGFRNTEAFFGQGTRLTVV.

This clone came up once. The genes are TRBV6-5 and TRBJ2-1, with TRBD2 matching over 11 bases. V gave up 7 bases and J gave up 10 bases; unmatched junction bases: 12. The germline V gene has CDR1 MNHEY and CDR2 SVGAGI. The CDR3 spans 15 residues. The CDR3 coding sequence is TGTGCCAGCAAACTTGTCCTAGCGGGGGGAGAGGAGCAGTTCTTC. Its protein is CASKLVLAGGEEQFF.

V gene TRBV6-5 combines with J gene TRBJ2-7; 11 bases are shared with TRBD2. The CDR3 has 14 residues. Germline V lookup: CDR1 MNHEY, CDR2 SVGAGI. The junction had 8 bases not matched to a gene; V was cut back by 6 bases and J by 7 bases. The CDR3 loop is CASSDIAGGQEQYF. The CDR3 region has the DNA TGTGCCAGCAGCGATATAGCGGGGGGGCAAGAGCAGTACTTC.

This chain joins TRBV19 and TRBJ2-2; maybe TRBD2 (6 bases). The CDR3 is made up of 17 amino acids. V was cut by 9 bases and J by 5 bases, with 25 bases left in between. The V gene's germline CDR1 is LNHDA and CDR2 SQIVND (reference sequence). The CDR3 region has the DNA TGTGCCAGCCAAGACCCCCGGGGGTCGGGTAAAACCGGGGAGCTGTTTTTT. It codes for CASQDPRGSGKTGELFF.

This chain's CDR3 is CASRGQEQNIQYF. As DNA, the CDR3 is TGCGCCAGCAGAGGCCAGGAACAAAACATTCAGTACTTC. V is TRBV10-2 and J is TRBJ2-4; no clear D gene. Trimming left V 6 bases short and J 5 bases short, with 11 bases between. The CDR3 length is 13 residues. Germline values: CDR1 WSHSY, CDR2 SAAADI.

The sample holds a few counts of this clone. This rearrangement joins TRBV10-2 to TRBJ1-2; 9 bases fit TRBD1. CDR1 and CDR2 (germline): WSHSY, SAAADI. J lost 12 bases, V lost 6 bases, and 8 bases had no gene match. CDR3 length equals 12 residues. The CDR3 loop reads CASRRDRDDHTF. The CDR3 nucleotides read TGCGCCAGCAGACGGGACAGGGACGATCACACCTTC.

This clone was seen a single time. The chain recombines TRBV19 with TRBJ1-4, with 7 bases that match TRBD1. The V segment lost 9 bases and the J segment 0 bases; nucleotides outside the gene matches: 13. Germline V gene data show CDR1 as LNHDA and CDR2 as SQIVND (reference sequence). The CDR3 sequence is 17 residues long. CDR3 DNA sequence: TGTGCCAGCGCTGACTCGGGACAGCGTGCAACTAATGAAAAACTGTTTTTT. It translates to CASADSGQRATNEKLFF. Supplemented by reference TRBV19 and TRBJ1-4, the full variable domain reads DGGITQSPKYLFRKEGQNVTLSCEQNLNHDAMYWYRQDPGQGLRLIYYSQIVNDFQKGDIAEGYSVSREKKESFPLTVTSAQKNPTAFYLCASADSGQRATNEKLFFGSGTQLSVL.

J is TRBJ1-1 and V is TRBV28; D is uncertain. Germline assignment: CDR1 MDHEN and CDR2 SYDVKM. With 3 bases removed from V and 1 base from J, the gap between germline ends came to 12 bases. The CDR3 consists of 15 residues. The CDR3, as DNA: TGTGCCAGCAGTTTTGTTTCTCGGGGGAACACTGAAGCTTTCTTT. Translating it yields CASSFVSRGNTEAFF.

This chain joins TRBV7-8 and TRBJ1-2; unclear D gene. The ends were cut back, 4 bases at V and 6 bases at J, with 9 bases in the middle. The CDR3 is made up of 12 amino acids. Germline CDR1 reads SGHVS; CDR2 reads FQNEAQ. CDR3 region: CASSSSADGYTF. For the CDR3, the DNA is TGTGCCAGCAGCTCCTCGGCGGATGGCTACACCTTC.

The chain couples TRBV13 to TRBJ1-4; unclear D gene. The V end lost 5 bases, the J end lost 0 bases, and 10 bases lay between the germline ends. Germline V lookup: CDR1 PRHDT, CDR2 FYEKMQ (reference sequence). This CDR3 contains 15 residues. CDR3 protein: CASSLKTTTNEKLFF. The DNA of the CDR3 is TGTGCCAGCAGCCTTAAGACAACAACTAATGAAAAACTGTTTTTT.

The rearrangement joins TRBV5-6 to TRBJ1-6, with no clear D. Germline-derived CDR1 and CDR2 are SGHDT and YYEEEE. Trimming shortened V by 0 bases and J by 4 bases, and 11 bases separated the two germline ends. There are 16 residues in the CDR3. The chain's CDR3 is CASSLGPGRYNSPLHF. The DNA of the CDR3 is TGTGCCAGCAGCTTGGGTCCAGGCCGTTATAATTCACCCCTCCACTTT.

The chain joins TRBV7-9 to TRBJ2-7, with TRBD1 identical over 7 bases. V was clipped by 5 bases and J by 4 bases; unmatched bases: 14. From germline, CDR1 is SEHNR and CDR2 FQNEAQ (reference sequence). The CDR3 covers 16 residues. For the CDR3, the DNA is TGTGCCAGCAGCCCCTGGCCAGGGGGTATAACATACGAGCAGTACTTC. This translates into CASSPWPGGITYEQYF.

This clone was recorded once. V is TRBV6-5 and J is TRBJ2-7; D remains unclear. The germline CDR1 and CDR2 sequences are MNHEY and SVGAGI. Trimming took 2 bases from V and 1 from J, leaving 6 bases between them. CDR3 length: 13 residues. The CDR3 bases are TGTGCCAGCAGTTACGGGCAGTCCTACGAGCAGTACTTC. Its protein is CASSYGQSYEQYF.

The genes are TRBV29-1 and TRBJ2-1; 14 bases align to TRBD2. The germline V gene has CDR1 SQVTM and CDR2 ANQGSEA. V shed 8 bases, J shed 7 bases, and the junction held 1 base outside the gene matches. The CDR3 length is 12 residues. The CDR3 protein is CSRTSGRNEQFF. As DNA, the CDR3 is TGCAGCCGGACTAGCGGGAGGAATGAGCAGTTCTTC.

The rearrangement links TRBV9 to TRBJ2-7; D remains ambiguous. Trimming took off 2 bases at V and 0 bases at J, with 12 bases between the two ends. Germline values: CDR1 SGDLS, CDR2 YYNGEE. This CDR3 is 15 amino acids long. The CDR3 protein is CASSVGQASSYEQYF. The CDR3 nucleotides read TGTGCCAGCAGCGTGGGTCAGGCGAGCTCCTACGAGCAGTACTTC.

This rearrangement joins TRBV5-1 to TRBJ2-5; D is unclear. Trimming pared 4 bases from V and 0 bases from J, leaving 4 bases between. Germline loops: CDR1 SGHRS, CDR2 YFSETQ. The CDR3 spans 12 residues. CDR3 amino acids: CASSQYQETQYF. For the CDR3, the DNA is TGCGCCAGCAGCCAGTACCAAGAGACCCAGTACTTC.

The V and J genes are TRBV24-1 and TRBJ2-2; TRBD1 matches 7 bases. This CDR3 is built from 14 residues. The junction had 11 bases not matched to a gene; V was cut back by 9 bases and J by 8 bases. Germline V gene data show CDR1 as KGHDR and CDR2 as SFDVKD. The CDR3 nucleotides read TGTGCCACCGGCACAGGGACAGCCGTAGGGGAGCTGTTTTTT. Translated: CATGTGTAVGELFF.

The CDR3 here is CASSLRTPGEQFF. As DNA, the CDR3 is TGTGCCAGCAGTCTCCGGACTCCGGGAGAGCAGTTCTTC. The chain couples TRBV12-3 or TRBV12-4 to TRBJ2-1, with D perhaps matching TRBD2 (5 bases). V gave up 5 bases and J gave up 10 bases, with 15 bases separating them. CDR3 length equals 13 residues.

The chain has TRBV7-2 and TRBJ2-5; TRBD1 matches 7 bases. This CDR3 has 14 amino acids. CDR1 is SGHTA, CDR2 FQGNSA, per germline. The V and J ends lost 6 bases and 7 bases, in that order; junction bases with no gene match: 11. As DNA, the CDR3 is TGTGCCAGCAGTTTAAACAGGGGCGAGGGGACCCAGTACTTC. Its translation: CASSLNRGEGTQYF. Supplemented by reference TRBV7-2 and TRBJ2-5, the full variable domain reads GAGVSQSPSNKVTEKGKDVELRCDPISGHTALYWYRQSLGQGLEFLIYFQGNSAPDKSGLPSDRFSAERTGGSVSTLTIQRTQQEDSAVYLCASSLNRGEGTQYFGPGTRLLVL.

The DNA for the CDR3 is TGTGCCACCAAGGTAGCGATTCCCTACGAGCAGTACTTC. It specifies CATKVAIPYEQYF. V and J are TRBV28 and TRBJ2-7; D perhaps matches TRBD2 (5 bases). The CDR3 is 13 residues long. CDR1 is MDHEN and CDR2 is SYDVKM in the germline V gene. V lost 10 bases and J 2 bases, leaving 15 bases between the germline ends.

The chain has TRBV5-5 and TRBJ2-7; TRBD2 agrees at 10 bases. Germline trimming cut 4 bases from V and 7 bases from J; bases unmatched to any gene: 11. The CDR3 covers 15 residues. Looked up from germline, CDR1 is SGHKS and CDR2 is YYEKEE (reference sequence). CDR3 bases: TGTGCCAGCAGCCCACAAGGACTAGCGGCTACGGAGCAGTACTTC. The encoded protein is CASSPQGLAATEQYF.

This chain uses TRBV7-2 with TRBJ2-2; 9 nucleotides align to TRBD1. The V gene's germline CDR1 is SGHTA and CDR2 FQGNSA. The V and J ends lost 5 bases and 6 bases, in that order; junction bases with no gene match: 10. CDR3 length equals 16 residues. The CDR3 here is CASSPQGTGYSGELFF. The CDR3 region has the DNA TGTGCCAGCAGCCCTCAGGGGACAGGGTATTCCGGGGAGCTGTTTTTT.

The J gene is TRBJ1-5, the V gene TRBV4-1, with a possible D match to TRBD1 (6 bases). The CDR3 is made up of 16 amino acids. Germline loops: CDR1 MGHRA, CDR2 YSYEKL. V lost 3 bases to trimming and J lost 6 bases, with 18 bases between them. The DNA for the CDR3 is TGCGCCAGCAGCCAGGGGGTGGGACATCTCGGTCAGCCCCAGCATTTT. It yields the protein CASSQGVGHLGQPQHF.

This rearrangement joins TRBV7-8 to TRBJ1-5, with TRBD1 as a possible D gene (6 bases). This CDR3 is built from 18 residues. Trimming took off 5 bases at V and 3 bases at J, with 23 bases between the two ends. Germline V gene data show CDR1 as SGHVS and CDR2 as FQNEAQ. CDR3 DNA: TGTGCCAGCAGCGGGTATCAGGCAGGGGTGGGATTCAATCAGCCCCAGCATTTT. This codes for CASSGYQAGVGFNQPQHF.

V usage is TRBV24-1 and J usage is TRBJ2-3; possible D gene TRBD1, 6 bases. The CDR3 length is 16 residues. The germline V and J ends were trimmed by 4 bases and 6 bases, with 19 bases remaining between them. CDR1 is KGHDR and CDR2 is SFDVKD in the germline V gene. The DNA of the CDR3 is TGTGCCACCAGTGACCCCAGGGACAAGAAGGGGGATACGCAGTATTTT. Amino acids: CATSDPRDKKGDTQYF.